These T cell receptor beta chains were read from a single sample in a study of blood T cell repertoires in COVID-19. The table came from immunoSEQ multiplex PCR; TCRdb's copy has only in-frame clones and leaves some out. Among roughly 290,000 clones listed, roughly 89% were seen once. Material: PBMCs or T cells enriched from blood (not recorded which). Receptors were obtained from a woman aged 18-29 years with acute COVID-19. Each CDR3 is given with its conserved first and last residue. A D gene is named only where the DNA matches it firmly.

cdr3_nt: TGTGCCAGCGTCCCTCCCCACAGGAGAGGCAATCAGCCCCAGCATTTT
cdr3_aa: CASVPPHRRGNQPQHF
v_call: TRBV28
d_call: -
j_call: TRBJ1-5

cdr3_nt: TGTGCCAGCAGTCAGCGCCAGGGGAACGAGCAGTACTTC
cdr3_aa: CASSQRQGNEQYF
v_call: TRBV27
d_call: -
j_call: TRBJ2-7

cdr3_nt: TGTGCCACCGTATACGAGCAGTACTTC
cdr3_aa: CATVYEQYF
v_call: TRBV15
d_call: -
j_call: TRBJ2-7

cdr3_nt: TGTGCCAGCAGTTCCCGGCGGGGGGGAATCTCTGGCTACACCTTC
cdr3_aa: CASSSRRGGISGYTF
v_call: TRBV28
d_call: -
j_call: TRBJ1-2

cdr3_nt: TGTGCCAGCAGTTACGCGACTAGCGGGAGAACAAGCTCCTACAATGAGCAGTTCTTC
cdr3_aa: CASSYATSGRTSSYNEQFF
v_call: TRBV4-2
d_call: TRBD2
j_call: TRBJ2-1

cdr3_nt: TGTGCCAGCAGCCCTGGGACTAGCGGAGGGCACAGGTCCTACAATGAGCAGTTCTTC
cdr3_aa: CASSPGTSGGHRSYNEQFF
v_call: TRBV7-9
d_call: TRBD2
j_call: TRBJ2-1

cdr3_nt: TGTGCCAGCAGCTTAGCTACAGGGGCTTCGAATAGCAATCAGCCCCAGCATTTT
cdr3_aa: CASSLATGASNSNQPQHF
v_call: TRBV7-4
d_call: TRBD1
j_call: TRBJ1-5

cdr3_nt: TGTGCCAGCAGCCTTTCGGTGAACACTGAAGCTTTCTTT
cdr3_aa: CASSLSVNTEAFF
v_call: TRBV7-3
d_call: -
j_call: TRBJ1-1

cdr3_nt: TGTGCCAGCAGCTTAGCGGCGGGGGGGCAGGATACGCAGTATTTT
cdr3_aa: CASSLAAGGQDTQYF
v_call: TRBV5-4
d_call: TRBD2
j_call: TRBJ2-3

cdr3_nt: TGTGCCAGCAGTCAAATGGGACTAGCGGGAAACGAGCAGTACTTC
cdr3_aa: CASSQMGLAGNEQYF
v_call: TRBV28
d_call: TRBD2
j_call: TRBJ2-7